What follows describes a single T cell receptor (beta chain). This record comes from a study of monozygotic twins with inflammatory bowel disease. Germline V gives CDR1 MNHNY, CDR2 SVGAGI (reference sequence). The CDR3 runs 14 residues. TCRdb re-called the 5' RACE reads; one entry per CDR3 protein, DNA not given. The ten most abundant clones cover over 2% of a sample with 330,000 or so distinct CDR3 sequences. Specimen: blood. This TCR came from a human donor with ulcerative colitis or Crohn's disease, or a healthy co-twin of an affected twin (not recorded which). The genes are TRBV6-6 and TRBJ1-1; TCRdb returns TRBD1, unconfirmable since there is no DNA. The CDR3 protein is CASSSTRWGTEAFF.